This passage covers 21 T cell receptor beta chains from one sample sequenced in a study of T-cell memory formation after mild COVID-19. TCRdb fed the 5' RACE reads into MiXCR, producing one record per CDR3 protein. The table has 250,000 to 300,000 distinct CDR3 sequences, about 15% seen once. Sample: PBMCs or a T cell subset sorted from them (not recorded which). The receptor set was obtained from a man in his late teens or twenties who had mild COVID-19 (a few samples of this study predate the infection). Cell type and time point are not known.

At least ten counts were recorded for this clonotype. The chain uses TRBV4-3 and TRBJ2-3, with 9 nucleotides matching TRBD2. Germline V gene lookup returns CDR1 LGHNA and CDR2 YSLEER. V was pared by 0 bases and J by 1 base, with 14 bases of the junction left unmatched. CDR3 length: 20 residues. Here the CDR3 DNA reads TGCGCCAGCAGCCAAGATCGGGCCAGCGGGGGGATTCGGGGCACAGATACGCAGTATTTT. It specifies CASSQDRASGGIRGTDTQYF.

This chain's CDR3 is CASSPPGRGFSGETQYF. The CDR3 bases are TGTGCCAGCAGCCCTCCCGGGCGAGGGTTCTCCGGCGAGACCCAGTACTTC. This rearrangement joins TRBV7-6 to TRBJ2-5; the D gene is possibly TRBD2 (5 bases). V gave up 5 bases and J gave up 5 bases, with 24 bases separating them. CDR1 and CDR2 (germline): SGHVS, FNYEAQ. This CDR3 has 17 amino acids.

J is TRBJ2-2 and V is TRBV18, with D perhaps matching TRBD2 (5 bases). This CDR3 has 16 residues. Per germline, CDR1 KGHSH and CDR2 LQKENI. V was cut by 6 bases and J by 4 bases, with 18 bases left in between. The CDR3 loop is CASSTRADRATGELFF. The CDR3 nucleotides read TGTGCCAGCTCCACGCGGGCAGACCGGGCCACCGGGGAGCTGTTTTTT.

This chain connects TRBV2 to TRBJ1-4; no clear D. Germline V gene data show CDR1 as SNHLY and CDR2 as FYNNEI. The CDR3 has 12 amino acids. V lost 8 bases and J 4 bases, leaving 8 bases between the germline ends. The CDR3 sequence is CASRRDNEKLFF. The CDR3 coding sequence is TGTGCCAGCCGGAGGGATAATGAAAAACTGTTTTTT.

This clonotype was seen more than once but under ten times. V gene TRBV7-6 combines with J gene TRBJ2-5; D ambiguous. There are 12 residues in the CDR3. V was clipped by 5 bases and J by 4 bases, with 8 bases between them. Germline values: CDR1 SGHVS, CDR2 FNYEAQ. The CDR3, as DNA: TGTGCCAGCAGCAGGGAAGGAGAGACCCAGTACTTC. Translation: CASSREGETQYF.

The genes are TRBV18 and TRBJ1-2, with D tentatively TRBD1 (5 bases). The CDR3 loop spans 15 amino acids. Per germline, CDR1 KGHSH and CDR2 LQKENI. With 3 bases removed from V and 4 bases from J, the gap between germline ends came to 15 bases. The CDR3 here is CASSPSGLGGYGYTF. CDR3 nucleotides: TGTGCCAGCTCACCCTCGGGGCTGGGGGGCTATGGCTACACCTTC.

V is TRBV4-3 and J is TRBJ2-1, with 7 bases lining up with TRBD2. This CDR3 contains 16 residues. V lost 1 base and J lost 5; bases outside the gene matches: 8. CDR1 is LGHNA and CDR2 is YSLEER in the germline V gene. CDR3 protein: CASSQGSSGDDNEQFF. The CDR3 nucleotides read TGCGCCAGCAGCCAAGGATCTAGCGGAGATGACAATGAGCAGTTCTTC.

The rearrangement joins TRBV24-1 to TRBJ2-5, with 7 bases fitting TRBD2. Germline CDR1 KGHDR, CDR2 SFDVKD. V lost 4 bases to trimming and J lost 5 bases; unmatched junction nucleotides: 6. The CDR3 sequence is 14 residues long. CDR3 loop: CATSDRTRGETQYF. Here the CDR3 DNA reads TGTGCCACCAGTGACCGGACTAGAGGGGAGACCCAGTACTTC.

This clonotype was detected a few times. The chain carries TRBV5-5 and TRBJ1-1, with 10 bases aligning to TRBD1. Looked up from germline, CDR1 is SGHKS and CDR2 is YYEKEE (reference sequence). This CDR3 region has 15 residues. V trimming: 3 bases; J trimming: 3 bases; junction bases outside the gene matches: 5. The CDR3 DNA is TGTGCCAGCAGCTCCAGGACAGGGGGTTACACTGAAGCTTTCTTT. Residues: CASSSRTGGYTEAFF.

The sample holds a few counts of this clonotype. The chain carries TRBV20-1 and TRBJ2-3; tentatively, D is TRBD1 (6 bases). The CDR3 is 13 residues long. The germline V and J ends were trimmed by 3 bases and 6 bases, with 13 bases remaining between them. From germline, CDR1 is DFQATT and CDR2 SNEGSKA (reference sequence). In DNA form, the CDR3 reads TGCAGTGCTAGTGTGGGGGCTGGGGATACGCAGTATTTT. Protein product: CSASVGAGDTQYF.

This clonotype was detected only a few times. The junction departs from germline at one end; a sequencing error may be responsible. The V gene is TRBV4-2, the J gene TRBJ2-5; possibly TRBD2 for D (6 bases). Germline CDR1 reads LGHNA; CDR2 reads YNFKEQ. The CDR3 spans 16 residues. The CDR3, as DNA: TGTGCCAGCAGCCAAGATCGAGAGCGTCACGGGACTCTAACAAACTTC. Protein sequence: CASSQDRERHGTLTNF.

This clonotype was observed a few times. The gene calls are TRBV9 and TRBJ2-3; weak D call: TRBD2 (5 bases). The CDR3 length is 14 residues. The germline gives CDR1 SGDLS, CDR2 YYNGEE. Trimming took off 7 bases at V and 4 bases at J, with 16 bases between the two ends. CDR3 nucleotides: TGTGCCAGCTCCCCCGGGGTCAAGGCAGATACGCAGTATTTT. It translates to CASSPGVKADTQYF.

V and J are TRBV5-1 and TRBJ1-4; D possibly corresponds to TRBD1 (5 bases). The CDR3 consists of 15 residues. The V gene lost 1 base and the J gene lost 1 base, with 8 bases spanning the gap. From germline, CDR1 is SGHRS and CDR2 YFSETQ. The CDR3 DNA reads as TGCGCCAGCAGCTTGATTGGGGGAACTAATGAAAAACTGTTTTTT. Its translation: CASSLIGGTNEKLFF.

The rearrangement uses TRBV7-2 and TRBJ1-1; D remains unclear. The CDR3 contains 14 residues. Germline CDR1 reads SGHTA; CDR2 reads FQGNSA. Trimming pared 5 bases from V and 4 bases from J, leaving 14 bases between. CDR3 sequence reads: CASSPSVRITEAFF. CDR3 sequence (DNA): TGTGCCAGCAGCCCCAGTGTGAGGATCACTGAAGCTTTCTTT.

Many counts were recorded for this clonotype. V and J are TRBV12-3 or TRBV12-4 and TRBJ1-3; D is uncertain. CDR3 length: 14 residues. The V end was cut by 4 bases, the J end by 1 base, with 8 bases between. DNA of the CDR3: TGTGCCAGCAGTTCGACCTATTCTGGAAACACCATATATTTT. Protein product: CASSSTYSGNTIYF.

This clonotype has only a few counts. The gene calls are TRBV7-2 and TRBJ2-5, with 10 bases aligning to TRBD2. The CDR3 covers 15 residues. V was pared by 6 bases and J by 5 bases, with 9 bases of the junction left unmatched. Germline CDR1 is SGHTA and CDR2 is FQGNSA. CDR3 loop: CASSPSAGGPETQYF. Written as DNA, the CDR3 is TGTGCCAGCAGTCCGTCAGCGGGGGGGCCTGAGACCCAGTACTTC. The full variable domain, rest sourced from reference TRBV7-2 and TRBJ2-5, is GAGVSQSPSNKVTEKGKDVELRCDPISGHTALYWYRQSLGQGLEFLIYFQGNSAPDKSGLPSDRFSAERTGGSVSTLTIQRTQQEDSAVYLCASSPSAGGPETQYFGPGTRLLVL.

This chain connects TRBV7-9 to TRBJ2-7; 7 bases are shared with TRBD1. This CDR3 has 16 amino acids. Germline CDR1 reads SEHNR; CDR2 reads FQNEAQ (reference sequence). V lost 3 bases, J lost 3 bases, and 11 bases stayed unmatched. CDR3 amino acids: CASSFDRGHRNYEQYF. CDR3 DNA: TGTGCCAGCAGCTTTGATAGGGGGCATCGGAACTACGAGCAGTACTTC.

This clonotype was recorded a few times. The chain uses TRBV6-6 and TRBJ1-3, with D possibly matching TRBD1 (5 bases). This CDR3 comprises 14 residues. The germline CDR1 and CDR2 sequences are MNHNY and SVGAGI (reference sequence). V was pared by 6 bases and J by 2 bases, with 11 bases between. The DNA for the CDR3 is TGTGCCAGCAGCCCCCCAGGGCCTGGAAACACCATATATTTT. Its translation is CASSPPGPGNTIYF.

The V and J genes are TRBV11-2 and TRBJ2-7; no clear D gene. Trimming stripped 0 bases from V and 4 bases from J, with 13 bases between. Germline V CDR1 and CDR2: SGHAT, FQNNGV. The CDR3 runs to 15 residues. CDR3 coding DNA: TGTGCCAGCAGCTTAGATCCTGGGCCCCATTACGAGCAGTACTTC. This sequence encodes CASSLDPGPHYEQYF.

The chain employs TRBV4-1 and TRBJ2-3; a possible D gene is TRBD2 (6 bases). Germline V gene lookup returns CDR1 MGHRA and CDR2 YSYEKL. Trimming removed 1 base at V and 10 bases at J, with 21 bases between. The CDR3 is 16 residues long. In DNA form, the CDR3 reads TGCGCCAGCAGCCAAGGGACATCGACTAGACTCCCCGCGCAGTATTTT. Protein: CASSQGTSTRLPAQYF.

This clonotype was counted a few times. The chain recombines TRBV12-3 or TRBV12-4 with TRBJ1-4; D not resolved. The V and J ends lost 7 bases and 7 bases respectively, with 19 bases between them. CDR3 length equals 15 residues. CDR3 sequence (DNA): TGTGCCAGCAATCCCCACGGGCTGGGAGGTGAAAAACTGTTTTTT. Translating it yields CASNPHGLGGEKLFF.